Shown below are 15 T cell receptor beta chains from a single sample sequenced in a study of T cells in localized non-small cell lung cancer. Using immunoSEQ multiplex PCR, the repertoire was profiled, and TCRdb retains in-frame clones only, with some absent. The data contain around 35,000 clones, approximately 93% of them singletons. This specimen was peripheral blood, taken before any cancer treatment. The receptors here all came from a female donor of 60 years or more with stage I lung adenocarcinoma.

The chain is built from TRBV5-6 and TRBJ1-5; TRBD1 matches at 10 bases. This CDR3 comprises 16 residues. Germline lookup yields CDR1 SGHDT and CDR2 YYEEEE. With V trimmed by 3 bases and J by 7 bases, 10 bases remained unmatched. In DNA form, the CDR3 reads TGTGCCAGCAGCTCCTATGACAGGGGGCGAAACCAGCCCCAGCATTTT. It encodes CASSSYDRGRNQPQHF.

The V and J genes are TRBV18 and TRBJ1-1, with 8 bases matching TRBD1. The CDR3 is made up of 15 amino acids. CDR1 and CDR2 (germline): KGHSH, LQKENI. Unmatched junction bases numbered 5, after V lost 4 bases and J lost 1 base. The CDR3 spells CASSLGTGGNTEAFF. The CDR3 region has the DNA TGTGCCAGCTCACTTGGGACAGGAGGGAACACTGAAGCTTTCTTT.

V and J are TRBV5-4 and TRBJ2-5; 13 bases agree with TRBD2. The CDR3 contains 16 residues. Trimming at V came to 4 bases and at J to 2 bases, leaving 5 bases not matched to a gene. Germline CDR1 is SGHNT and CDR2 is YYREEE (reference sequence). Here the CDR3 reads CASSLGLAGAQETQYF. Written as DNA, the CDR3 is TGTGCCAGCAGCCTAGGACTAGCGGGAGCTCAAGAGACCCAGTACTTC.

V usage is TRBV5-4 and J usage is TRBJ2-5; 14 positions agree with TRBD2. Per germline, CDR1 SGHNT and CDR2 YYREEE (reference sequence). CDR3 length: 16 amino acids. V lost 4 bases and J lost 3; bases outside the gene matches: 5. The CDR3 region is CASSGTSGSGEETQYF. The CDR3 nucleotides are TGTGCCAGCAGCGGGACTAGCGGGAGTGGAGAAGAGACCCAGTACTTC.

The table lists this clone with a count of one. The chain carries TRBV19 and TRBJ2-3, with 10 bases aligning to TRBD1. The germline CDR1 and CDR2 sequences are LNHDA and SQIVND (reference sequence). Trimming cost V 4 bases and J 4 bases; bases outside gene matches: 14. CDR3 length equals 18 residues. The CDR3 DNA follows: TGTGCCAGTAGTAAGGGGGTCGGGACAGGGGAAGTCGCAGATACGCAGTATTTT. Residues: CASSKGVGTGEVADTQYF. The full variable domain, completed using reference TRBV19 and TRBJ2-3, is DGGITQSPKYLFRKEGQNVTLSCEQNLNHDAMYWYRQDPGQGLRLIYYSQIVNDFQKGDIAEGYSVSREKKESFPLTVTSAQKNPTAFYLCASSKGVGTGEVADTQYFGPGTRLTVL.

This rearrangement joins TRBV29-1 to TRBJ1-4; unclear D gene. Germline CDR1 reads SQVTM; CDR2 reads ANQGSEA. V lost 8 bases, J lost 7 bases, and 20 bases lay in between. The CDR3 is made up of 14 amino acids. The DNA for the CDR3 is TGCAGCTACTCGCAGAATGTCGGAAGTGAAAAACTGTTTTTT. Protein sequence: CSYSQNVGSEKLFF.

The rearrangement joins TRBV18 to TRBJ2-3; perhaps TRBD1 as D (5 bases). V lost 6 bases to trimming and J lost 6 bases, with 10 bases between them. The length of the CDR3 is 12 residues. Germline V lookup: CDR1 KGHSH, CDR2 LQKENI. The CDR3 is CASSPYRDTQYF. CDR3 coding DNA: TGTGCCAGCTCGCCCTACAGGGATACGCAGTATTTT.

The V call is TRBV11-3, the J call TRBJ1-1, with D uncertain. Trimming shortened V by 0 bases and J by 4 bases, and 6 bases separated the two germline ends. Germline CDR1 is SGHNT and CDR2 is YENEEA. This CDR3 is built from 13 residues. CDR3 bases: TGTGCCAGCAGCTTAGAGGGTACCACTGAAGCTTTCTTT. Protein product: CASSLEGTTEAFF.

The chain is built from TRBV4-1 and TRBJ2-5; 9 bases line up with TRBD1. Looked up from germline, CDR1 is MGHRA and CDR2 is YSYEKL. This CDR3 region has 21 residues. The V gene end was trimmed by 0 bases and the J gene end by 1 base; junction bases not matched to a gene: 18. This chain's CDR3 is CASSQEHRGTGWAGAQETQYF. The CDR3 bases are TGCGCCAGCAGCCAAGAACACCGCGGGACAGGGTGGGCCGGGGCCCAAGAGACCCAGTACTTC.

The DNA of the CDR3 is TGTGCCAGCACAAAAGGGGGCGCGGTATCAGAGACCCAGTACTTC. Translating gives CASTKGGAVSETQYF. The chain links TRBV7-8 to TRBJ2-5, with 7 bases that match TRBD1. Unmatched junction bases numbered 12, after V lost 7 bases and J lost 4 bases. The CDR3 is 15 amino acids. Germline values: CDR1 SGHVS, CDR2 FQNEAQ.

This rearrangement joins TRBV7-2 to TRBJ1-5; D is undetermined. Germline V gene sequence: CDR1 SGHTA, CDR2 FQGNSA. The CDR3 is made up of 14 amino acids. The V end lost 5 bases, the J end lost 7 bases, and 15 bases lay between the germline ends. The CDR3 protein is CASSPGPVIQPQHF. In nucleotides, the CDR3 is TGTGCCAGCAGCCCCGGACCGGTGATCCAGCCCCAGCATTTT.

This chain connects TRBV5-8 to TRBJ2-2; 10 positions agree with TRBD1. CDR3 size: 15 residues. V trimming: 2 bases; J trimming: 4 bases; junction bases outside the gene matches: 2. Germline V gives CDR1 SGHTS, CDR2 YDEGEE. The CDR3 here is CASSFRTGGTGELFF. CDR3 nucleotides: TGTGCCAGCAGCTTCAGGACAGGGGGCACCGGGGAGCTGTTTTTT. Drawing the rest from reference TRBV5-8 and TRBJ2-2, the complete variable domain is EAGVTQSPTHLIKTRGQQATLRCSPISGHTSVYWYQQALGLGLQFLLWYDEGEERNRGNFPPRFSGRQFPNYSSELNVNALELEDSALYLCASSFRTGGTGELFFGEGSRLTVL.

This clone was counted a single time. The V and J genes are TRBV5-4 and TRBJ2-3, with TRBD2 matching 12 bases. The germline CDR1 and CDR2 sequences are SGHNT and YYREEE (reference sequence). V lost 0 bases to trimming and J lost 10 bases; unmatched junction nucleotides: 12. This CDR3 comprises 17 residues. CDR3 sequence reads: CASSLVPTSGGNSPQYF. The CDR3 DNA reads TGTGCCAGCAGCTTGGTACCTACTAGCGGGGGGAACTCGCCGCAGTATTTT.

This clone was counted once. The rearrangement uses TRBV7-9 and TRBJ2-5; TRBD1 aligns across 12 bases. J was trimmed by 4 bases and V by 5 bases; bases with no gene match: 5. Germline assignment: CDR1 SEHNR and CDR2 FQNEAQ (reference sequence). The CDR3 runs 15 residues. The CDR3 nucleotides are TGTGCCAGCAGCCCTTGGGACAGGGGGCGAGAGACCCAGTACTTC. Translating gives CASSPWDRGRETQYF.

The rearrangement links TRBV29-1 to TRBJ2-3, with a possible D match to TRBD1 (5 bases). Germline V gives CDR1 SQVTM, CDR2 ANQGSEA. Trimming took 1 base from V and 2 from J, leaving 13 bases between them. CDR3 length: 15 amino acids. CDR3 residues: CSVEVGQTFTDTQYF. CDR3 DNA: TGCAGCGTTGAAGTGGGGCAGACCTTCACAGATACGCAGTATTTT.